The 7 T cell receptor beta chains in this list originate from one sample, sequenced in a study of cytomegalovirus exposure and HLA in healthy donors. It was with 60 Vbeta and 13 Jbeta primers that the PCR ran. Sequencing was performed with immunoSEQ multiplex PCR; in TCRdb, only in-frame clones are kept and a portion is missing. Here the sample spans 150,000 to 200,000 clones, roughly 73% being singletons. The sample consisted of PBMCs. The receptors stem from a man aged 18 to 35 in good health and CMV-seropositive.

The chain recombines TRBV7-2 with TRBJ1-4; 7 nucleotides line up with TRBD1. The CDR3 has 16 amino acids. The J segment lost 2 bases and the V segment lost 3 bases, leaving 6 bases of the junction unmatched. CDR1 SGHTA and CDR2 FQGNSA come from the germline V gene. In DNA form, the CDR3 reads TGTGCCAGCAGCTTGACAAACAGGGGCACTAATGAAAAACTGTTTTTT. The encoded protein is CASSLTNRGTNEKLFF.

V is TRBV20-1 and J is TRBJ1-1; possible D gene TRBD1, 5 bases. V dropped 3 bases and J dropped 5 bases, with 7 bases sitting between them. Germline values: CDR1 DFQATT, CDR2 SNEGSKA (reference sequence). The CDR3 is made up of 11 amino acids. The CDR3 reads CSASRGTEAFF. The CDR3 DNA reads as TGCAGTGCTAGTCGGGGGACTGAAGCTTTCTTT.

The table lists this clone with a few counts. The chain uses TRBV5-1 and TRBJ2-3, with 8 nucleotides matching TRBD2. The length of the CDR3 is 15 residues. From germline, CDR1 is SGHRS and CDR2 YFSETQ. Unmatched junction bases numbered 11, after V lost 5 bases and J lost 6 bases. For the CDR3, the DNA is TGCGCCAGCAGGCCCCGGGGACTAGATGGCGATACGCAGTATTTT. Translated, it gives CASRPRGLDGDTQYF.

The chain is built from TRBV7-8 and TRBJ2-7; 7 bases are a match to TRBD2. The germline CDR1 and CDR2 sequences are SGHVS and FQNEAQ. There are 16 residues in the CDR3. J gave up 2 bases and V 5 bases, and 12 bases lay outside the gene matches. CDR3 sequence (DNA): TGTGCCAGCAGCCGGTCGGGAAGCGGGACTGCCTACGAGCAGTACTTC. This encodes CASSRSGSGTAYEQYF.

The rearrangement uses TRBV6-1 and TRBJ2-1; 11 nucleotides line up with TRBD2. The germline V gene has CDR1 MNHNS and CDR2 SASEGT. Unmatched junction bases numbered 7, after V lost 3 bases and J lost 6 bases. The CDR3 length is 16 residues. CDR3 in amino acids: CASSEMASGRSNEQFF. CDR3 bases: TGTGCCAGCAGTGAGATGGCTAGCGGGAGGAGCAATGAGCAGTTCTTC.

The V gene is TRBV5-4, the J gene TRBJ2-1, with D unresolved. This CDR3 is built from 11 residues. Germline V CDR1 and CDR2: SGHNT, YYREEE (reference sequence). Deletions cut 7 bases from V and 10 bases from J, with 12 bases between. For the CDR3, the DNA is TGTGCCAGCGGTGGAGCAAACGAGCAGTTCTTC. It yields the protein CASGGANEQFF.

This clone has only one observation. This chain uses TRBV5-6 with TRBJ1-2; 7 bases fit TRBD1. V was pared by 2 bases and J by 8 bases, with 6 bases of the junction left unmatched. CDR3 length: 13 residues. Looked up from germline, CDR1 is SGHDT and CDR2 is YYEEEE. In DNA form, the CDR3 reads TGTGCCAGCAGCTTTAGAGGGGGCGGAGGCTACACCTTC. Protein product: CASSFRGGGGYTF.